This T cell receptor (beta chain) was sequenced in a study of cytomegalovirus exposure and HLA in healthy donors (dated by TCRdb to the late 2010s). Background for the entire study: According to an earlier analysis of a few hundred of the donors, about 179 million T cells yielded roughly 100 million unique TCR beta sequences and approximately 300 Gb of sequence data. Using immunosequencing, the study profiled T cell repertoires from about 650 subjects and related those repertoires to cytomegalovirus serostatus. A later genetic analysis took genome-wide SNP genotypes for about 55% of the 666 donors and used that subset as a discovery cohort. All discovery cohort repertoires had been generated on a single sequencing platform. Approximately 300 gigabases of sequencing data and 70 million to 100 million unique TCR sequences made up an early release that covered several hundred HLA-typed donors. Along with the approximately 700-subject first cohort, a separate validation cohort of around 110 different subjects was used. Of the roughly 400 genotyped donors, approximately 81% were placed in the genetic ancestry cluster associated with self-reported Caucasian donors. The later analysis used no new phenotypic data to find candidate immune exposures, relying instead on TCR beta sequences and their occurrence across donors. Donor age, sex, ethnicity and CMV serostatus were compiled together with the repertoire data. On average, over 200,000 unique TCR beta nucleotide sequences were sequenced per donor among some 420 genotyped donors of the cohort, with 15% to 20% of those sequences being non-productive. Typing coverage varied by locus: roughly 629-640 donors for A, B, C, DRB1 and DQB1; approximately 560 for DQA1; more than 600 for DPA1; about 450 for DPB1. The study aimed to test whether signatures of past pathogen exposure could be identified by cataloging public T cell receptors. To decide whether each TCR beta V gene segment behaved as functional or pseudogenic, an earlier analysis of some 570 of the donors relied on high-throughput TCR beta sequencing. High-throughput TCR immunosequencing, statistical association of individual TCRs with disease status, and machine learning were combined to predict cytomegalovirus infection status. HLA typing included class I and class II loci at four-digit resolution. Because of strong linkage in the cohort, a handful of DR-DQ haplotypes were treated as single units for association and clustering. A later analysis re-examined previously published TCR beta repertoires from just over 650 donors and added high-resolution HLA genotyping to investigate patterns of TCR occurrence. General findings and caveats noted by the study authors: A later genetic analysis reported fewer N-insertions in productive TCRs among donors in an Asian-associated ancestry cluster than the roughly 700-donor mean. A further reported finding was that TCR beta sequences accurately predicted the HLA-A and HLA-B alleles for most subjects in the first cohort. The authors suggested that the approach could potentially be extended to other disease states and immunological phenotypes. According to a later analysis, most CMV-associated TCR beta chains appeared to be HLA-restricted, and the HLA associations seemed to be driven largely by CMV exposure. The cohort was sequenced for TCR beta chains only, and without alpha or paired-chain data the features that could be detected were limited. Because HLA typing was unavailable for some donors at each locus, only the typed subset was used in association tests. According to a later analysis, parvovirus B19, influenza, CMV and Epstein-Barr virus appeared linked to several top co-occurrence clusters. Because counts were too low, some 16 rarely observed V segments, including chromosome 9 orphons, were excluded from the earlier analysis of 587 of the donors. A later genetic analysis associated a missense DCLRE1C variant with V-gene and J-gene trimming of TCR beta chains, and an independent cohort replicated the association. A total of 150 to 200 TCR beta chains were listed by the study as associated with cytomegalovirus. Sequencing depth was assumed to be roughly uniform across donors in the presence/absence analyses, though that assumption may not hold. Most TCR sequences were observed very rarely across donors, whereas some public TCRs were present in many individuals. A cluster of highly shared sequence variants was judged likely to represent a technical artifact of the sequencing pipeline. Correlated functional status among segregating V segments might reflect linkage disequilibrium, but an unknown experimental factor could not be ruled out. In vitro tests confirmed that a few of the cytomegalovirus-associated TCR beta chains recognize cytomegalovirus antigens. Cytomegalovirus status was reported to be diagnosed by the classifier with high specificity and sensitivity in both the original and validation cohorts. For the cohort, immune exposure information was limited to CMV serostatus. In a later analysis, HLA-associated TCR beta chains showed more clonal expansion and lower generation probabilities than non-associated chains that were equally common. In a later analysis, the rate of TCR association differed among HLA loci, with DRB1 alleles having the most associated TCRs and HLA-C alleles having the fewest. Strong co-occurrence of HLA alleles, especially DR and DQ, made assigning TCR associations to individual alleles difficult. In an earlier analysis of 587 of the donors, most TCR beta V segments appeared in productive rearrangements about 87% or about 30% of the time, broadly matching IMGT annotations. At a false discovery rate of 0.05, a later analysis linked 16,000 or so TCR beta sequences to specific HLA alleles. The 87-base-pair reads could not distinguish some IMGT-functional V segments, including TRBV6-2 and TRBV6-3, so those segments were excluded.

Library prep was done by the immunoSEQ multiplex PCR assay. For the multiplex PCR, a mixture combining 60 forward primers for TCR Vbeta segments and 13 reverse primers for TCR Jbeta segments was used. Amplification of the CDR3 region of rearranged TCR beta genes was performed with a multiplex PCR assay on genomic DNA. The Illumina HiSeq System was used to sequence the amplified TCR beta libraries as 87-base-pair reads. Concerning the study's data processing: Across the 600 to 700 repertoires, a later analysis counted 75 million to 90 million unique TCR beta chains, approximately 10 million of which were shared by at least two donors. To remove PCR and sequencing errors, raw reads were error-corrected and collapsed into unique sequences using a nearest-neighbor algorithm that merged closely related sequences. To assign V, D and J gene segments, CDR3 sequences were aligned to IMGT reference sequences. For a sequence to be retained, at least a six-nucleotide match to both a V gene segment and a J gene segment was required. A rearrangement was called productive if the CDR3 had no stop codons and remained in frame with V and J, and every other rearrangement was called non-productive. Following IMGT convention, CDR3 was defined as the stretch from the second conserved V-encoded cysteine to the conserved J-encoded phenylalanine. In an earlier analysis of around 640 of the donors, sequences lacking an unambiguous match to a single V gene segment were excluded. In an earlier analysis of 587 of the donors, V segments were called functional above 56.7% productive rearrangements and were called segregating when the between-donor standard deviation exceeded 5%. A statistical classification framework was built to diagnose cytomegalovirus status from the catalog of TCR beta chain sequences. In a later analysis, V and J genes were assigned by comparing TCR nucleotide sequences against IMGT/GENE-DB human TR gene sequences. In a later analysis, CDR3 sequences and most-parsimonious VDJ recombination scenarios were assigned using the TCRdist pipeline. A later analysis defined each TCR beta chain by its CDR3 amino acid sequence plus V-gene family, and excluded reads lacking a unique V-gene family. In a later analysis, around 650 highly shared, low-generation-probability nucleotide sequences were removed to address suspected cross-contamination and a sequencing artifact. In a later analysis, a clonal expansion index for each public chain was calculated from normalized within-repertoire ranks of inferred template counts. In a later analysis, generation probabilities were computed using a VDJ recombination model fitted to out-of-frame rearrangements, and the results were checked against IGoR. A later analysis scored TCR-TCR, TCR-HLA and TCR-CMV co-occurrence with hypergeometric tests, applying a repertoire-size bias correction to TCR pairs. A later analysis estimated false discovery rates by permuting HLA or CMV assignments 20 times. In a later analysis, co-occurring TCRs were grouped using DBSCAN, with TCRdist sequence similarity added in when clustering inside HLA-allele-positive subsets. For co-occurrence clustering, repertoires with fewer than 30,000 or more than 120,000 public chains were excluded, along with several repertoires with anomalous nucleotide sharing. What TCRdb holds here is the immuneACCESS table cut down to in-frame rearrangements. Part of the clones is not present; checked against another copy, under half of the missing clones reflect an unresolved V gene, and the others are unexplained. V and J calls and clone size are copied from that table; D and trimming were computed from the DNA. The sample contains over 70,000 clones, 70% to 80% of them found a single time. Of the sample, approximately 3.7% is held by the ten largest clones.

This clone was seen only a few times. Its antigen is unknown. The input lacks base qualities; no much larger clone sits a single base away. The cohort consisted of some 670 healthy bone marrow donors. At the time of sampling, every cohort member was nominally healthy, though immune exposures that went unrecorded were likely present. The donor was CMV seronegative and belonged to the group of approximately 320 seronegative cohort members. Every donor gave a peripheral blood sample, and the peripheral blood mononuclear cells from that sample were used for TCR beta sequencing. Genomic DNA was extracted from the blood cell samples with the Qiagen DNeasy Blood Extraction Kit. Relative to germline, V is 10 bases shorter and J is 8 bases shorter, with 14 bases between their ends. Measured from the cysteine to the phenylalanine, the CDR3 is 12 residues long. The retained sequence is limited to the CDR3, 36 bases, with the frame set at the first base. The germline V gene encodes CDR1 SGHVS and CDR2 FNYEAQ.

The TCR sequence derives from a young man in good health and CMV-seronegative. The chain is assembled from TRBV7-6 and TRBJ1-4; matching of 6 bases hints at TRBD1 as the D gene. The specimen was PBMCs. CDR3 protein: CATGQPSEKLFF. The bases read TGTGCCACCGGACAGCCATCGGAAAAACTGTTTTTT.